A single sample gave rise to the 13 T cell receptor beta chains below, sequenced in a study of T cell responses to AZD1222 COVID-19 vaccine. Using immunoSEQ multiplex PCR, the repertoire was profiled, and TCRdb retains in-frame clones only, with some absent. The data show about 200,000 clones, about 86% seen once. The sample in question was peripheral blood, obtained on day 0 of AZD1222 vaccination. The receptors come from an adult in good health.

CDR3 region: CASSLSLDPAKKLFF. The CDR3 bases are TGTGCCAGCAGTTTATCGCTGGACCCCGCTAAAAAACTGTTTTTT. The V gene is TRBV27, the J gene TRBJ1-4, with D unresolved. In germline, CDR1 is MNHEY, CDR2 SMNVEV (reference sequence). V was pared by 0 bases and J by 9 bases, with 14 bases between. CDR3 size: 15 residues.

The chain links TRBV3-1 (or the pseudogene TRBV3-2) to TRBJ2-1; no firm D call. There are 13 residues in the CDR3. Trimming stripped 6 bases from V and 4 bases from J, with 10 bases between. Germline V gene data show CDR1 as LGHDT and CDR2 as YNNKEL (reference sequence). CDR3 sequence (DNA): TGTGCCAGCAGGGCGTTCGGGTACAATGAGCAGTTCTTC. This sequence encodes CASRAFGYNEQFF.

This clone is medium-sized. This chain joins TRBV3-1 (or the pseudogene TRBV3-2) and TRBJ2-5; D unclear. V was pared by 1 base and J by 6 bases, with 6 bases between. Germline assignment: CDR1 LGHDT and CDR2 YNNKEL (reference sequence). The length of the CDR3 is 12 residues. CDR3 sequence (DNA): TGTGCCAGCAGCCAAGCGGACCAGACCCAGTACTTC. Protein sequence: CASSQADQTQYF.

DNA of the CDR3: TGCGCCAGCAGCCCCCAGGGGTCCATCTCCTACGAGCAGTACTTC. It yields the protein CASSPQGSISYEQYF. V usage is TRBV5-1 and J usage is TRBJ2-7; D possibly corresponds to TRBD1 (6 bases). The CDR3 is 15 amino acids. V dropped 4 bases and J dropped 0 bases, with 14 bases sitting between them. Germline V lookup: CDR1 SGHRS, CDR2 YFSETQ.

The chain uses TRBV12-3 or TRBV12-4 and TRBJ2-7; TRBD2 matches 7 bases. The CDR3 has 13 amino acids. J gave up 6 bases and V 2 bases, and 4 bases lay outside the gene matches. The CDR3 here is CASSLPGRVEQYF. The CDR3 coding sequence is TGTGCCAGCAGTTTACCAGGGAGGGTCGAGCAGTACTTC.

The V and J genes are TRBV28 and TRBJ2-4; D is uncertain. The CDR3 length is 18 residues. Germline V lookup: CDR1 MDHEN, CDR2 SYDVKM. V lost 6 bases and J 3 bases, leaving 24 bases between the germline ends. Here the CDR3 DNA reads TGTGCCAGCAGCCCCGTGATGACAATTCGAATTGTCAAAAACATTCAGTACTTC. It translates to CASSPVMTIRIVKNIQYF.

The chain recombines TRBV7-9 with TRBJ2-3; D may correspond to TRBD1 or TRBD2 (5 bases each). CDR1 is SEHNR, CDR2 FQNEAQ, per germline (reference sequence). This CDR3 is built from 14 residues. V lost 3 bases and J 0 bases, leaving 7 bases between the germline ends. The CDR3 DNA reads as TGTGCCAGCAGCTTGGGACGAAGCACAGATACGCAGTATTTT. Its protein is CASSLGRSTDTQYF.

The chain has TRBV3-1 (or the pseudogene TRBV3-2) and TRBJ2-7; 7 positions agree with TRBD1. The CDR3 sequence is 15 residues long. V lost 4 bases and J lost 4; bases outside the gene matches: 10. Germline CDR1 and CDR2: LGHDT and YNNKEL (reference sequence). CDR3 bases: TGTGCCAGCAGCCCAAAGGGGGCGAGTGGTTACGAGCAGTACTTC. Translating it yields CASSPKGASGYEQYF.

The table lists this clone with a count of one. The rearrangement uses TRBV7-2 and TRBJ1-1; D unresolved. V was cut by 3 bases and J by 6 bases, with 8 bases left in between. The CDR3 contains 12 residues. Germline lookup yields CDR1 SGHTA and CDR2 FQGNSA. As DNA, the CDR3 is TGTGCCAGCAGCTTCGTTCGGGCTGAAGCTTTCTTT. Amino acid sequence: CASSFVRAEAFF. The full variable domain, with the rest looked up from reference TRBV7-2 and TRBJ1-1, is GAGVSQSPSNKVTEKGKDVELRCDPISGHTALYWYRQSLGQGLEFLIYFQGNSAPDKSGLPSDRFSAERTGGSVSTLTIQRTQQEDSAVYLCASSFVRAEAFFGQGTRLTVV.

This chain links TRBV10-1 with TRBJ2-7; 8 bases align to TRBD1. The germline V gene has CDR1 WNHNN and CDR2 SYGVQD (reference sequence). This CDR3 is 15 amino acids long. Trimming removed 1 base from V and 2 bases from J; junction bases left unmatched: 4. CDR3 sequence reads: CASSEYGTGTYEQYF. CDR3 sequence (DNA): TGCGCCAGCAGTGAGTATGGGACAGGAACCTACGAGCAGTACTTC.

The rearrangement uses TRBV24-1 and TRBJ2-5; TRBD1 matches 7 bases. The CDR3 contains 13 residues. Trimming removed 4 bases from V and 4 bases from J; junction bases left unmatched: 2. The germline V gene has CDR1 KGHDR and CDR2 SFDVKD. CDR3 DNA: TGTGCCACCAGTGACAGGGGGAGAGAGACCCAGTACTTC. It codes for CATSDRGRETQYF.

J is TRBJ2-3 and V is TRBV6-5, with D perhaps matching TRBD2 (6 bases). The CDR3 is 14 amino acids. The ends were cut back, 6 bases at V and 3 bases at J, with 13 bases in the middle. The V gene's germline CDR1 is MNHEY and CDR2 SVGAGI. CDR3 loop: CASRRGGETDTQYF. CDR3 DNA: TGTGCCAGCAGAAGAGGCGGGGAAACAGATACGCAGTATTTT.

The chain joins TRBV4-3 to TRBJ2-1, with TRBD1 matching over 7 bases. V lost 4 bases to trimming and J lost 0 bases; unmatched junction nucleotides: 6. CDR1 LGHNA and CDR2 YSLEER come from the germline V gene. This CDR3 is 16 amino acids long. The CDR3 nucleotides read TGCGCCAGCAGCCGGAATGGGGACAGCTCCTACAATGAGCAGTTCTTC. It yields the protein CASSRNGDSSYNEQFF.